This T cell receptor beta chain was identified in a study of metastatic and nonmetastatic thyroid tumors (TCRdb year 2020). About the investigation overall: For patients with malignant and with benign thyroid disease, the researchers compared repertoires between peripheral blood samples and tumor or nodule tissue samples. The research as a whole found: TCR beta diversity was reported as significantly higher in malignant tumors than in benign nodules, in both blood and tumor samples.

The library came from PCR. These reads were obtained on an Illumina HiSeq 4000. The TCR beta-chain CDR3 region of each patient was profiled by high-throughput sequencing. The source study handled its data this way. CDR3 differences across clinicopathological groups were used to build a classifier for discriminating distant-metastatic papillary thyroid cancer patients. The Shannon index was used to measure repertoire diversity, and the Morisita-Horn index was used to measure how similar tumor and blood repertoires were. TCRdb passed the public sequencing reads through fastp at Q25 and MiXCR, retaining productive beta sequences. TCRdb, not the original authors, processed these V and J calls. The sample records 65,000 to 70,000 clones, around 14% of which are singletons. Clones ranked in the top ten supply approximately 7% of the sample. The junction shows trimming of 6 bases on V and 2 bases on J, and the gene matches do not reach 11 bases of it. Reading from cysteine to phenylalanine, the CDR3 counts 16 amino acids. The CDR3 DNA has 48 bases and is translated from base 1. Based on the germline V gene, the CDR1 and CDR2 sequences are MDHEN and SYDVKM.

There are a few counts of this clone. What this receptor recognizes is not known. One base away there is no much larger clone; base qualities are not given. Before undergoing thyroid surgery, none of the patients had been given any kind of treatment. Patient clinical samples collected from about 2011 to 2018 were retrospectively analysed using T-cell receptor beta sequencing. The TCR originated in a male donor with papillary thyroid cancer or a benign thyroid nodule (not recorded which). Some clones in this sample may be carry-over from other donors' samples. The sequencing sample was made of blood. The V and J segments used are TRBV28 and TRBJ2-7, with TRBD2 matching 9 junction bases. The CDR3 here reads CASRRLSSGSPYEQYF. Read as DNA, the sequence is TGTGCCAGCAGGCGACTGAGTAGCGGGAGTCCCTACGAGCAGTACTTC.